Following are 18 T cell receptor beta chains from one sample sequenced in a study of blood T cell repertoires in COVID-19. Repertoires were generated with immunoSEQ multiplex PCR, while TCRdb's copy carries only in-frame clones and drops some. The sample carries tens of thousands of clones, roughly 90% recorded once. Sequencing was carried out using peripheral blood. The receptors originated from a human donor in a cohort sampled during active COVID-19.

This clone has just one count. The gene calls are TRBV3-1 (or the pseudogene TRBV3-2) and TRBJ2-7, with D possibly matching TRBD2 (5 bases). CDR3 length equals 15 residues. The V and J ends lost 4 bases and 7 bases respectively, with 20 bases between them. From germline, CDR1 is LGHDT and CDR2 YNNKEL (reference sequence). In DNA, the CDR3 is TGTGCCAGCAGCCCAACCAGAAACGGGGTCTTGGAGCAGTACTTC. Translation gives CASSPTRNGVLEQYF.

This chain uses TRBV19 with TRBJ2-7; 13 bases agree with TRBD2. The germline CDR1 and CDR2 sequences are LNHDA and SQIVND (reference sequence). The CDR3 has 18 residues. Germline trimming cut 5 bases from V and 3 bases from J; bases unmatched to any gene: 13. CDR3 nucleotide sequence: TGTGCCAGTAGTCCAGCGGGGACTAGCGGGATAGGGGGCTACGAGCAGTACTTC. Translated, it gives CASSPAGTSGIGGYEQYF.

This chain uses TRBV5-4 with TRBJ2-7; 10 bases map to TRBD1. Germline V gene data show CDR1 as SGHNT and CDR2 as YYREEE (reference sequence). The CDR3 consists of 14 residues. With V trimmed by 4 bases and J by 3 bases, 4 bases remained unmatched. The CDR3 sequence: CASSPGQGFYEQYF. The CDR3 nucleotides are TGTGCCAGCAGCCCGGGACAGGGGTTCTACGAGCAGTACTTC.

The V call is TRBV7-2, the J call TRBJ2-7; TRBD2 might be the D (5 bases). The germline V gene encodes CDR1 SGHTA and CDR2 FQGNSA. The CDR3 loop spans 16 amino acids. V was shortened by 2 bases and J by 0 bases, with 14 bases between the two germline ends. The CDR3 loop is CASSLRSSVSSYEQYF. The CDR3 nucleotides are TGTGCCAGCAGCTTAAGGAGTAGCGTAAGCTCCTACGAGCAGTACTTC.

The chain is built from TRBV6-2 or TRBV6-3 and TRBJ2-5; 7 positions agree with TRBD1. In germline, CDR1 is MNHEY, CDR2 SVGEGT. The J segment lost 5 bases and the V segment lost 0 bases, leaving 6 bases of the junction unmatched. This CDR3 has 15 residues. CDR3 DNA sequence: TGTGCCAGCAGTTACTCGAGACAGGGCTGGGAGACCCAGTACTTC. Amino acids: CASSYSRQGWETQYF.

This sequence joins TRBV12-2 and TRBJ2-1; TRBD1, the table's D call, was not compared with the DNA. TRBV12-2 counts as a pseudogene. The length of the CDR3 is 15 residues. CDR3: CASRPGRRDLHEQFF. Written as DNA, the CDR3 is TGTGCAAGTCGCCCAGGTCGGCGTGACCTCCATGAGCAGTTCTTC.

This chain connects TRBV11-2 to TRBJ2-1; weak D call: TRBD2 (5 bases). With 5 bases removed from V and 9 bases from J, the gap between germline ends came to 14 bases. Germline lookup yields CDR1 SGHAT and CDR2 FQNNGV. The CDR3 sequence is 13 residues long. For the CDR3, the DNA is TGTGCCAGCAGCCCCTCGGACTGGGGTGAGCAGTTCTTC. It encodes CASSPSDWGEQFF.

The V gene is TRBV9, the J gene TRBJ1-5; 11 nucleotides agree with TRBD1. Germline CDR1 and CDR2: SGDLS and YYNGEE. The CDR3 spans 15 residues. V shed 4 bases, J shed 2 bases, and the junction held 2 bases outside the gene matches. The DNA for the CDR3 is TGTGCCAGCAGCCCGGGACAGGGGGGCAATCAGCCCCAGCATTTT. It translates to CASSPGQGGNQPQHF.

In its sample, this clone was seen once. This chain connects TRBV28 to TRBJ2-7; D ambiguous. The V gene's germline CDR1 is MDHEN and CDR2 SYDVKM. Between the trimmed V and J ends, which lost 3 bases and 5 bases, there was a span of 2 bases. This CDR3 comprises 10 residues. In DNA, the CDR3 is TGTGCCAGCAGTTTTAACGAGCAGTACTTC. Its protein product is CASSFNEQYF.

In its sample, this clone was seen a few times. The chain has TRBV5-4 and TRBJ2-7; TRBD2 matches at 10 bases. CDR3 length: 16 residues. From germline, CDR1 is SGHNT and CDR2 YYREEE (reference sequence). V was clipped by 0 bases and J by 3 bases; unmatched bases: 6. CDR3 nucleotide sequence: TGTGCCAGCAGCTTGGGGACTAGCGGAGAGGTCTACGAGCAGTACTTC. Translation gives CASSLGTSGEVYEQYF.

The DNA of the CDR3 is TGTGCCAGCAGTTACTCGCGGGGGGATCCCACAGATACGCAGTATTTT. This codes for CASSYSRGDPTDTQYF. V is TRBV6-5 and J is TRBJ2-3; 8 positions agree with TRBD2. Germline CDR1 reads MNHEY; CDR2 reads SVGAGI. This CDR3 spans 16 amino acids. The junction had 4 bases not matched to a gene; V was cut back by 0 bases and J by 2 bases.

This chain joins TRBV5-1 and TRBJ1-1, with D unresolved. The CDR3 totals 15 residues. Germline CDR1 SGHRS, CDR2 YFSETQ. V gave up 2 bases and J gave up 2 bases, with 13 bases separating them. The CDR3 DNA reads as TGCGCCAGCAGCTTCGGTGAGACACCAAACACTGAAGCTTTCTTT. This codes for CASSFGETPNTEAFF. The full variable domain, in which reference TRBV5-1 and TRBJ1-1 provide the parts outside the CDR3, is KAGVTQTPRYLIKTRGQQVTLSCSPISGHRSVSWYQQTPGQGLQFLFEYFSETQRNKGNFPGRFSGRQFSNSRSEMNVSTLELGDSALYLCASSFGETPNTEAFFGQGTRLTVV.

V is TRBV6-2 or TRBV6-3 and J is TRBJ1-2; 9 bases are shared with TRBD1. V trimming: 5 bases; J trimming: 8 bases; junction bases outside the gene matches: 6. This CDR3 has 13 amino acids. Germline CDR1 reads MNHEY; CDR2 reads SVGEGT. The CDR3 DNA follows: TGTGCCAGCAGTATACAGGGGGCGAGCGGCTACACCTTC. Translated: CASSIQGASGYTF.

The rearrangement uses TRBV5-1 and TRBJ2-3; the match to TRBD2 covers 7 bases. With 7 bases clipped from V and 5 bases from J, the junction kept 10 bases outside the gene matches. The CDR3 covers 14 residues. The V gene's germline CDR1 is SGHRS and CDR2 YFSETQ. As DNA, the CDR3 is TGCGCCAGCGCTCAGCGGGGCGAGGTAGATACGCAGTATTTT. Encoded protein: CASAQRGEVDTQYF.

This clone came up a few times. This rearrangement joins TRBV5-5 to TRBJ1-1, with 10 bases aligning to TRBD1. Trimming cost V 3 bases and J 1 base; bases outside gene matches: 3. Germline V lookup: CDR1 SGHKS, CDR2 YYEKEE (reference sequence). This CDR3 region has 15 residues. For the CDR3, the DNA is TGTGCCAGCAGCTCCGGGACAGGGGAGAACACTGAAGCTTTCTTT. Translation: CASSSGTGENTEAFF.

This clone was detected only once. The V gene is TRBV18, the J gene TRBJ1-2; the D is unclear. Trimming removed 3 bases from V and 8 bases from J, with 13 bases in between. The CDR3 is made up of 13 amino acids. Germline assignment: CDR1 KGHSH and CDR2 LQKENI. Here the CDR3 reads CASSPGVEEGYTF. CDR3 nucleotide sequence: TGTGCCAGCTCACCCGGGGTAGAAGAAGGCTACACCTTC. Based on the CDR3 plus reference TRBV18 and TRBJ1-2, the full variable domain is NAGVMQNPRHLVRRRGQEARLRCSPMKGHSHVYWYRQLPEEGLKFMVYLQKENIIDESGMPKERFSAEFPKEGPSILRIQQVVRGDSAAYFCASSPGVEEGYTFGSGTRLTVV.

CDR3 DNA sequence: TGTGCCAGCAGCTTAATAAGACAGTTGAACACTGAAGCTTTCTTT. Amino acid sequence: CASSLIRQLNTEAFF. The rearrangement links TRBV7-3 to TRBJ1-1; tentatively, D is TRBD1 (5 bases). The CDR3 totals 15 residues. The ends were cut back, 1 base at V and 0 bases at J, with 9 bases in the middle. CDR1 SGHTA and CDR2 FQGTGA come from the germline V gene.

CDR3 coding DNA: TGTGCCAGCAGTTACTCGCTAGCAACAACCTACGAGCAGTACTTC. Amino acid sequence: CASSYSLATTYEQYF. The V and J genes are TRBV6-5 and TRBJ2-7; D perhaps matches TRBD2 (5 bases). The germline V gene encodes CDR1 MNHEY and CDR2 SVGAGI. There are 15 residues in the CDR3. The ends were cut back, 0 bases at V and 2 bases at J, with 11 bases in the middle.